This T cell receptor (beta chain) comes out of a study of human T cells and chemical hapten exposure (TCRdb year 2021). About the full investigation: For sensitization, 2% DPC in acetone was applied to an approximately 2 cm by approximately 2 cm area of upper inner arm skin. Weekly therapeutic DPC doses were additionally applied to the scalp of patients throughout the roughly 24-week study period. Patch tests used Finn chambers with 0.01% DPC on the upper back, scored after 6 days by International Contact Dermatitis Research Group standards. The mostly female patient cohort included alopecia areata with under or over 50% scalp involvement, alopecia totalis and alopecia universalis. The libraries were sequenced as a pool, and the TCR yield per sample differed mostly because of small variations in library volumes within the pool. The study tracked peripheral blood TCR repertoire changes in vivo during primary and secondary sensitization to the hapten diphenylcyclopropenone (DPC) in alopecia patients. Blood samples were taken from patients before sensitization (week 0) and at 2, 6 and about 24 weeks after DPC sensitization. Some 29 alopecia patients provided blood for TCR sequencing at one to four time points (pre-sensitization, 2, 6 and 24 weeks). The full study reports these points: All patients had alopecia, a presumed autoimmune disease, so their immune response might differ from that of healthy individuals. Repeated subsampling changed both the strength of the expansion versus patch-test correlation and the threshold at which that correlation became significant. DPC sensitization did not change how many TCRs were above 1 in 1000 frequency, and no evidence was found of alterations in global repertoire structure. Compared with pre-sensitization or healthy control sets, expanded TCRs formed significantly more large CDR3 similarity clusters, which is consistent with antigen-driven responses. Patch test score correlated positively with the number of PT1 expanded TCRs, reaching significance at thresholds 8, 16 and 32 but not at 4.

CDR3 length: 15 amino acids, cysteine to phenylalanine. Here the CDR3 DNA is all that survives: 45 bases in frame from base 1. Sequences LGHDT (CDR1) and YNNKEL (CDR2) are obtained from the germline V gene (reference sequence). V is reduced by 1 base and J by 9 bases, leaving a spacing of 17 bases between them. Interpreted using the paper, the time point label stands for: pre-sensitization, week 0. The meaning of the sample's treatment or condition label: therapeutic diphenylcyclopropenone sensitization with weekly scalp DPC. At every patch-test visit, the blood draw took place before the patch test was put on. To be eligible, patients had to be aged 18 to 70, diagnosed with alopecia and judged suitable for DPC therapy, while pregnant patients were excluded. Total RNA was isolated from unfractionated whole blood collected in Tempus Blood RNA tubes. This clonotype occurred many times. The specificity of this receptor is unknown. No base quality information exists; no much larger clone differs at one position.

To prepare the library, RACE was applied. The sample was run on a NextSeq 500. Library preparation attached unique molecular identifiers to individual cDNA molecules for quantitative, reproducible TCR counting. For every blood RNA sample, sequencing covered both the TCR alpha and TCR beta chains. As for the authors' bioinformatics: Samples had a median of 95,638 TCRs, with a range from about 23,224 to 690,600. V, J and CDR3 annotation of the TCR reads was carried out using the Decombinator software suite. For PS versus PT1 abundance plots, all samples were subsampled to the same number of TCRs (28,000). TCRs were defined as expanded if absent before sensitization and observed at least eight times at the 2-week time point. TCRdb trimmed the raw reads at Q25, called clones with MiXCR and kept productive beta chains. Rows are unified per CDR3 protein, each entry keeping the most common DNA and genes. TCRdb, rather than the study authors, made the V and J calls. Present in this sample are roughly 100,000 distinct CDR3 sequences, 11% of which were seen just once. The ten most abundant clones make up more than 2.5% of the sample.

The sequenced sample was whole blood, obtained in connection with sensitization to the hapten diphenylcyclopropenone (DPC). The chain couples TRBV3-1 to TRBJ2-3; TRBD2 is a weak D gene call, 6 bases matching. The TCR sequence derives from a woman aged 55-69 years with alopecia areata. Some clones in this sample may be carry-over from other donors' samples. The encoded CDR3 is CASSQGLVRGDTQYF. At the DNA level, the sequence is TGTGCCAGCAGCCAAGGGCTGGTCCGCGGGGACACGCAGTATTTT.